This T cell receptor (beta chain) appears in the sequencing data of a study of T-cell memory formation after mild COVID-19. The CDR3 contains 14 residues. Germline V lookup: CDR1 SGHAT, CDR2 FQNNGV. V was clipped by 1 base and J by 7 bases, with 13 bases between them. From 5'RACE with constant-segment primers came TCR alpha and TCR beta cDNA libraries that carried sample barcodes and UMIs. TCRdb re-called the 5' RACE reads with MiXCR, one entry per CDR3 protein. This table has about half a million distinct CDR3 sequences, 15% to 20% appearing once. The material sequenced was PBMCs or a T cell subset sorted from them (not recorded which). V and J are TRBV11-2 and TRBJ1-2; maybe TRBD1 (5 bases). The receptor was derived from an adult woman who had mild COVID-19 (a few samples of this study predate the infection). Cell type and time point are not known. CDR3 sequence: CASSLGQGLFGYTF. CDR3 coding DNA: TGTGCCAGCAGCTTAGGGCAGGGTTTGTTTGGCTACACCTTC.